This is a list of T cell receptor beta chains from one sample in a study of chemoradiotherapy in HPV16-positive cancers. Clones were sequenced by immunoSEQ multiplex PCR, and TCRdb holds only the in-frame ones, with some missing. The data show hundreds of clones, about 93% seen once. Sequencing used tumor tissue, obtained from a patient who underwent chemoradiotherapy. These receptors came from a human donor with HPV-associated anogenital cancer. CDR3s include the opening cysteine and the closing phenylalanine or tryptophan. A D gene is named only where the DNA matches it firmly. The listing skips clone size in some rows; elsewhere it reads once, few, many or a size class.

d_call j_call cdr3_length clone_size v_call cdr3_aa cdr3_nt
NA TRBJ1-5 13 NA TRBV27 CASSIYRDQPQHF TGTGCCAGCAGTATTTACAGGGATCAGCCCCAGCATTTT
NA TRBJ2-5 13 NA TRBV30 CAWSKQGTETQYF TGTGCCTGGAGCAAACAGGGCACCGAGACCCAGTACTTC
NA TRBJ2-2 18 NA TRBV27 CASSLRGGAGTVTGELFF TGTGCCAGCAGCCTGAGGGGGGGCGCGGGGACCGTAACCGGGGAGCTGTTTTTT
TRBD1 TRBJ2-1 14 NA TRBV6-5 CASGGTGPYNEQFF TGTGCCAGCGGGGGGACAGGGCCGTACAATGAGCAGTTCTTC
NA TRBJ1-2 13 NA TRBV6-1 CASSEGPRGGYTF TGTGCCAGCAGTGAAGGACCCAGGGGTGGCTACACCTTC
NA TRBJ2-7 11 once TRBV20-1 CSAYILNEQYF TGCAGTGCTTATATTCTGAACGAGCAGTACTTC
TRBD1 TRBJ2-5 19 NA TRBV14 CASSLFPGQGVGPQETQYF TGTGCCAGCAGTCTTTTTCCGGGACAGGGAGTGGGCCCCCAAGAGACCCAGTACTTC
NA TRBJ2-3 14 NA TRBV5-6 CASSWGDFTDTQYF TGTGCCAGCAGCTGGGGGGACTTCACAGATACGCAGTATTTT
NA TRBJ1-1 13 once TRBV6-1 CASSEQLGFEAFF TGTGCCAGCAGCGAGCAGTTGGGCTTTGAAGCTTTCTTT
TRBD2 TRBJ2-7 15 NA TRBV7-2 CASRTGTSGGYEQYF TGTGCCAGCAGAACTGGGACTAGCGGGGGTTACGAGCAGTACTTC
TRBD1 TRBJ1-1 15 once TRBV5-4 CASRLRGTGTTEAFF TGTGCCAGCAGACTCCGCGGGACAGGGACAACTGAAGCTTTCTTT
TRBD1 TRBJ1-2 15 NA TRBV5-1 CASSSEPGQIYGYTF TGCGCCAGCAGCTCGGAACCGGGACAGATCTATGGCTACACCTTC
NA TRBJ1-1 13 NA TRBV6-4 CASSDSSHTEAFF TGTGCCAGCAGTGACTCATCCCACACTGAAGCTTTCTTT
NA TRBJ2-1 11 NA TRBV5-8 CASSLHNEQFF TGTGCCAGCAGCTTGCACAATGAGCAGTTCTTC
TRBD1 TRBJ1-1 10 once TRBV29-1 CSGGTGEAFF TGCAGCGGAGGGACAGGTGAAGCTTTCTTT
NA TRBJ2-7 12 NA TRBV27 CASSLPTGEQYF TGTGCCAGCAGTTTGCCGACAGGCGAGCAGTACTTC